This T cell receptor beta chain was observed in a study of immune evolution from preneoplasia to lung adenocarcinoma. This clone was counted a few times. Its antigen is still unknown. Using immunoSEQ multiplex PCR, the repertoire was profiled, and TCRdb retains in-frame clones only, with some absent. The sample consists of 35,000 to 40,000 clones, roughly 74% of them appearing once. The V and J ends lost 4 bases and 5 bases respectively, with 17 bases between them. The CDR3 contains 15 residues. CDR1 SEHNR and CDR2 FQNEAQ come from the germline V gene (reference sequence). Study-wide findings and caveats: Normal lung had highest clonality; later lesions appeared denser, more diverse.

The chain couples TRBV7-9 to TRBJ1-1, with D perhaps TRBD1 (6 bases). The sample consisted of FFPE invasive lung adenocarcinoma tissue. The source of this sequence is a person in their sixties with lung adenocarcinoma. The DNA of the CDR3 is TGTGCCAGCAGCTCAGGACAGCTAGAAGGGACTGAAGCTTTCTTT. Residues: CASSSGQLEGTEAFF.